The rows below give T cell receptor beta chains drawn from one sample of a study of cytomegalovirus exposure and HLA in healthy donors. Assay used: immunoSEQ multiplex PCR; TCRdb lists only in-frame clones, some missing. The table lists 95,000 to 100,000 clones, around four fifths of them singletons. Material for sequencing was PBMCs. These receptors were taken from a man aged 35-49 years in good health and CMV-seronegative. Both conserved end residues are part of each CDR3. D genes are given only for firm matches. Size is stated for part of the rows, as once, few or many counts, or as a class when the clone is expanded.

abundance: -; v_gene: TRBV4-1; d_gene: TRBD1; len: 15; j_gene: TRBJ1-4; CDR3nt: TGCGCCAGCAGCCACTTACAGGGGGATAAGGGAAAACTGTTTTTT; CDR3aa: CASSHLQGDKGKLFF
abundance: -; v_gene: TRBV30; d_gene: TRBD1; len: 14; j_gene: TRBJ1-3; CDR3nt: TGTGCCTGGAGTGTACAGGGGGGGCAAAACACCATATATTTT; CDR3aa: CAWSVQGGQNTIYF
abundance: -; v_gene: TRBV28; d_gene: TRBD1; len: 14; j_gene: TRBJ1-1; CDR3nt: TGTGCCAGCAGTTTAGGACAGGGAGGCACTGAAGCTTTCTTT; CDR3aa: CASSLGQGGTEAFF
abundance: -; v_gene: TRBV19; d_gene: -; len: 12; j_gene: TRBJ1-1; CDR3nt: TGTGCCAGTAGGTTCCGGGGCACTGAAGCTTTCTTT; CDR3aa: CASRFRGTEAFF
abundance: -; v_gene: TRBV11-2; d_gene: TRBD2; len: 16; j_gene: TRBJ2-7; CDR3nt: TGTGCCAGCAGCTTAAGACTAGCGGGGGAAACCTACGAGCAGTACTTC; CDR3aa: CASSLRLAGETYEQYF
abundance: -; v_gene: TRBV10-1; d_gene: TRBD1; len: 16; j_gene: TRBJ1-1; CDR3nt: TGCGCCAGCAGTGGGGACAGGGGGCAAGCGGACACTGAAGCTTTCTTT; CDR3aa: CASSGDRGQADTEAFF
abundance: few; v_gene: TRBV5-4; d_gene: -; len: 11; j_gene: TRBJ1-2; CDR3nt: TGTGCCAGCAGCTTCCTCGGGGGCTACACCTTC; CDR3aa: CASSFLGGYTF
abundance: -; v_gene: TRBV5-1; d_gene: -; len: 15; j_gene: TRBJ1-2; CDR3nt: TGCGCCAGCAGCTTGTGGGGGGGCTATCGTAAAGGCTACACCTTC; CDR3aa: CASSLWGGYRKGYTF
abundance: -; v_gene: TRBV5-1; d_gene: -; len: 15; j_gene: TRBJ1-6; CDR3nt: TGCGCCAGCAGCTTGGCCTCAGCCTATAATTCACCCCTCCACTTT; CDR3aa: CASSLASAYNSPLHF
abundance: -; v_gene: TRBV7-8; d_gene: -; len: 18; j_gene: TRBJ2-6; CDR3nt: TGTGCCAGCCCAGCTTCTAGTACAGGCCTCTCTGGGGCCAACGTCCTGACTTTC; CDR3aa: CASPASSTGLSGANVLTF
abundance: -; v_gene: TRBV25-1; d_gene: TRBD1; len: 15; j_gene: TRBJ1-6; CDR3nt: TGTGCCAGCGCGAACAGGGGGCAGCGGGGTTCACCCCTCCACTTT; CDR3aa: CASANRGQRGSPLHF
abundance: -; v_gene: TRBV6-5; d_gene: TRBD1; len: 14; j_gene: TRBJ1-6; CDR3nt: TGTGCCAGCAGTTTCCGGACAGGGCCCTCACCCCTCCACTTT; CDR3aa: CASSFRTGPSPLHF
abundance: -; v_gene: TRBV6-5; d_gene: -; len: 14; j_gene: TRBJ2-2; CDR3nt: TGTGCCAGCAGTTTCGGGACTCACACCGGGGAGCTGTTTTTT; CDR3aa: CASSFGTHTGELFF
abundance: -; v_gene: TRBV7-2; d_gene: -; len: 18; j_gene: TRBJ1-5; CDR3nt: TGTGCCAGCAGCCCCCGGACTCTTGGAGATAATTGGGGACAGCCCCAGCATTTT; CDR3aa: CASSPRTLGDNWGQPQHF
abundance: -; v_gene: TRBV7-9; d_gene: TRBD2; len: 15; j_gene: TRBJ2-7; CDR3nt: TGTGCCAGCAGCTCACTACTAGCGGGGGCGTACGAGCAGTACTTC; CDR3aa: CASSSLLAGAYEQYF
abundance: -; v_gene: TRBV7-2; d_gene: TRBD1; len: 15; j_gene: TRBJ2-2; CDR3nt: TGTGCCAGCAGCTTCGGGACAGGGGGTCTAGGGGAGCTGTTTTTT; CDR3aa: CASSFGTGGLGELFF
abundance: -; v_gene: TRBV7-9; d_gene: TRBD1; len: 17; j_gene: TRBJ1-1; CDR3nt: TGTGCCAGCAGCTGGAGGGACAGGGGGCGCGAGAACACTGAAGCTTTCTTT; CDR3aa: CASSWRDRGRENTEAFF
abundance: -; v_gene: TRBV5-1; d_gene: TRBD2; len: 16; j_gene: TRBJ2-5; CDR3nt: TGCGCCAGCAGCTTGATGGTGGCGGGGGGGCCGGAGACCCAGTACTTC; CDR3aa: CASSLMVAGGPETQYF
abundance: few; v_gene: TRBV7-9; d_gene: -; len: 17; j_gene: TRBJ2-2; CDR3nt: TGTTCCAGCACCCAATACGGACAGTCTACGAACACCGGGGAGCTGTTTTTT; CDR3aa: CSSTQYGQSTNTGELFF
abundance: -; v_gene: TRBV5-1; d_gene: TRBD1; len: 13; j_gene: TRBJ1-2; CDR3nt: TGCGCCAGCGGACAGGGGGCTAAGTATGGCTACACCTTC; CDR3aa: CASGQGAKYGYTF
abundance: -; v_gene: TRBV7-9; d_gene: -; len: 14; j_gene: TRBJ1-6; CDR3nt: TGTGCCAGCAGCTATGCATCGGAGAGGTCACCCCTCCACTTT; CDR3aa: CASSYASERSPLHF
abundance: -; v_gene: TRBV5-6; d_gene: TRBD1; len: 15; j_gene: TRBJ1-2; CDR3nt: TGTGCCAGCAGCTTTTCTGCAGGGGGCGTCTATGGCTACACCTTC; CDR3aa: CASSFSAGGVYGYTF
abundance: -; v_gene: TRBV7-3; d_gene: TRBD1; len: 18; j_gene: TRBJ2-2; CDR3nt: TGTGCCAGCAGCTCCCTCGGGGGCCTGACAGGGGGATCCGGGGAGCTGTTTTTT; CDR3aa: CASSSLGGLTGGSGELFF
abundance: -; v_gene: TRBV6-6; d_gene: -; len: 12; j_gene: TRBJ1-4; CDR3nt: TGTGCCAGCACCCCCGCAGGGGAAAAACTGCTTTTT; CDR3aa: CASTPAGEKLLF
abundance: -; v_gene: TRBV5-8; d_gene: -; len: 15; j_gene: TRBJ2-7; CDR3nt: TGTGCCAGCAGCTTGCAGGCGGGCTTATCCTACGAGCAGTACTTC; CDR3aa: CASSLQAGLSYEQYF
abundance: -; v_gene: TRBV15; d_gene: TRBD2; len: 17; j_gene: TRBJ2-1; CDR3nt: TGTGCCACCAGCAGAACCTTTTCAATTAGCGGGAACAATGAGCAGTTCTTC; CDR3aa: CATSRTFSISGNNEQFF
abundance: -; v_gene: TRBV6-5; d_gene: -; len: 14; j_gene: TRBJ1-5; CDR3nt: TGTGCCAGCAGTTACATCGAGGGGAGGCAGCCCCAGCATTTT; CDR3aa: CASSYIEGRQPQHF
abundance: -; v_gene: TRBV9; d_gene: -; len: 14; j_gene: TRBJ2-7; CDR3nt: TGTGCCAGCAGCGTAGATCAGGGGAAGAGCGAGCAGTACTTC; CDR3aa: CASSVDQGKSEQYF
abundance: few; v_gene: TRBV4-3; d_gene: -; len: 16; j_gene: TRBJ1-3; CDR3nt: TGCGCCAGCAGCCGCGAGAGGGACATCGAAGGAAACACCATATATTTT; CDR3aa: CASSRERDIEGNTIYF
abundance: -; v_gene: TRBV7-9; d_gene: -; len: 14; j_gene: TRBJ2-7; CDR3nt: TGTGCCACCCTGACCGGGACTTCACTCTACGAGCAGTACTTC; CDR3aa: CATLTGTSLYEQYF
abundance: -; v_gene: TRBV21-1; d_gene: -; len: 17; j_gene: TRBJ1-1; CDR3nt: TGTGCCAGCAGCAAGGCCCCAGACAGGGAGTGGATCACTGAAGCTTTCTTT; CDR3aa: CASSKAPDREWITEAFF
abundance: -; v_gene: TRBV7-8; d_gene: TRBD1; len: 14; j_gene: TRBJ2-1; CDR3nt: TGTGCCAGCAGCCCGAGGGACAGATACAATGAGCAGTTCTTC; CDR3aa: CASSPRDRYNEQFF
abundance: few; v_gene: TRBV6-5; d_gene: -; len: 15; j_gene: TRBJ1-2; CDR3nt: TGTGCCAGCAGTTACTCGAATGGCGGGAACTATGGCTACACCTTC; CDR3aa: CASSYSNGGNYGYTF
abundance: -; v_gene: TRBV6-5; d_gene: TRBD1; len: 12; j_gene: TRBJ1-2; CDR3nt: TGTGCCAGCAGTCACAGGGGGTTCGGCTACACCTTC; CDR3aa: CASSHRGFGYTF
abundance: few; v_gene: TRBV10-3; d_gene: TRBD1; len: 13; j_gene: TRBJ1-3; CDR3nt: TGTGCCGTCGGACAGGTAGCTGGAAACACCATATATTTT; CDR3aa: CAVGQVAGNTIYF
abundance: -; v_gene: TRBV5-1; d_gene: TRBD2; len: 17; j_gene: TRBJ2-3; CDR3nt: TGCGCCAGCAGCTTGGCCGGGACTAGCGCAGGCACAGATACGCAGTATTTT; CDR3aa: CASSLAGTSAGTDTQYF
abundance: -; v_gene: TRBV6-5; d_gene: TRBD2; len: 13; j_gene: TRBJ2-1; CDR3nt: TGTGCCAGCAGTTACGAAGCGGGGGAAGAGCAGTTCTTC; CDR3aa: CASSYEAGEEQFF
abundance: -; v_gene: TRBV29-1; d_gene: TRBD1; len: 12; j_gene: TRBJ1-1; CDR3nt: TGCAGCGTTGAAACCGACAGGGCCGAAGCTTTCTTT; CDR3aa: CSVETDRAEAFF
abundance: -; v_gene: TRBV6-1; d_gene: -; len: 11; j_gene: TRBJ1-2; CDR3nt: TGTGCCACCACAATAAACTATGGCTACACCTTC; CDR3aa: CATTINYGYTF
abundance: -; v_gene: TRBV4-1; d_gene: TRBD1; len: 15; j_gene: TRBJ1-2; CDR3nt: TGCGCCAGCAGCCAAGGCACGACAGGGGACTATGGCTACACCTTC; CDR3aa: CASSQGTTGDYGYTF
abundance: -; v_gene: TRBV10-3; d_gene: -; len: 16; j_gene: TRBJ1-6; CDR3nt: TGTGCCATCAGAGAAAAAGAGGACACCGATAATTCACCCCTCCACTTT; CDR3aa: CAIREKEDTDNSPLHF
abundance: few; v_gene: TRBV28; d_gene: -; len: 13; j_gene: TRBJ2-3; CDR3nt: TGTGCCAGCACCTTCCACGGGTCAGATACGCAGTATTTT; CDR3aa: CASTFHGSDTQYF
abundance: -; v_gene: TRBV6-5; d_gene: TRBD1; len: 16; j_gene: TRBJ1-2; CDR3nt: TGTGCCAGCAGTTCCGCTGGACAGGGGGCTAACTATGGCTACACCTTC; CDR3aa: CASSSAGQGANYGYTF
abundance: few; v_gene: TRBV5-1; d_gene: -; len: 13; j_gene: TRBJ2-3; CDR3nt: TGCGCCAGCAGCTACCGGGACACAGATACGCAGTATTTT; CDR3aa: CASSYRDTDTQYF
abundance: -; v_gene: TRBV2; d_gene: -; len: 16; j_gene: TRBJ1-5; CDR3nt: TGTGCCAGCAGTACTCACGGGACAAGGAGCAATCAGCCCCAGCATTTT; CDR3aa: CASSTHGTRSNQPQHF
abundance: -; v_gene: TRBV15; d_gene: TRBD1; len: 15; j_gene: TRBJ1-2; CDR3nt: TGTGCCACCAGCACAAGGGCCGGGACAGGGGTTGGCTACACCTTC; CDR3aa: CATSTRAGTGVGYTF
abundance: -; v_gene: TRBV29-1; d_gene: -; len: 14; j_gene: TRBJ2-1; CDR3nt: TGCAGCGTCTCCGCCTCTCGACAGGTCAATGAGCAGTTCTTC; CDR3aa: CSVSASRQVNEQFF
abundance: -; v_gene: TRBV29-1; d_gene: TRBD1; len: 11; j_gene: TRBJ2-7; CDR3nt: TGCAGCGGCCAACAGGGGAACGAGCAGTACTTC; CDR3aa: CSGQQGNEQYF
abundance: -; v_gene: TRBV11-2; d_gene: TRBD2; len: 15; j_gene: TRBJ2-1; CDR3nt: TGTGCCAGCAGACCACAAGCGGGGGGATACAATGAGCAGTTCTTC; CDR3aa: CASRPQAGGYNEQFF
abundance: -; v_gene: TRBV27; d_gene: -; len: 12; j_gene: TRBJ1-2; CDR3nt: TGTGCCAGCAGCCATAGCGGGCGGGGCTACACCTTC; CDR3aa: CASSHSGRGYTF
abundance: once; v_gene: TRBV5-5; d_gene: TRBD1; len: 14; j_gene: TRBJ1-1; CDR3nt: TGTGCCAGCAAGAGGGACAGCATGAACACTGAAGCTTTCTTT; CDR3aa: CASKRDSMNTEAFF
abundance: once; v_gene: TRBV7-2; d_gene: TRBD1; len: 13; j_gene: TRBJ1-2; CDR3nt: TGTGCCAGCAGCCTAGGGGGCGGTAATGGCTACACCTTC; CDR3aa: CASSLGGGNGYTF
abundance: -; v_gene: TRBV29-1; d_gene: TRBD2; len: 15; j_gene: TRBJ2-1; CDR3nt: TGCAGCGTTGAAGGGGCGGGACTAGCGGGGAGTGAGCAGTTCTTC; CDR3aa: CSVEGAGLAGSEQFF
abundance: once; v_gene: TRBV11-3; d_gene: -; len: 13; j_gene: TRBJ2-7; CDR3nt: TGTGCCAGCCAGGGGCAGGGAGTAGACGAGCAGTACTTC; CDR3aa: CASQGQGVDEQYF
abundance: -; v_gene: TRBV6-4; d_gene: -; len: 14; j_gene: TRBJ2-3; CDR3nt: TGTGCCAGCAGCTTAAGCGGGTACACAGATACGCAGTATTTT; CDR3aa: CASSLSGYTDTQYF
abundance: -; v_gene: TRBV7-2; d_gene: -; len: 13; j_gene: TRBJ1-1; CDR3nt: TGTGCCAGCAGCCCACAGGGATACACTGAAGCTTTCTTT; CDR3aa: CASSPQGYTEAFF